This T cell receptor (beta chain) was sequenced in a study of CD8 T cells in Susac syndrome. Study overall: Sequenced Susac syndrome patients included roughly six with active disease and 8 or 9 who were in remission.

This CDR3 comprises 15 residues. The ends were cut back, 4 bases at V and 0 bases at J, with 13 bases in the middle. Germline V gene sequence: CDR1 DFQATT, CDR2 SNEGSKA (reference sequence). Random hexamers were used to reverse transcribe 0.5 to 1 ug of RNA. Across 54 Vbeta and 13 Jbeta, TCR beta CDR3 was amplified with immunoSEQ multiplex PCR. In TCRdb, the immunoSEQ multiplex PCR reads were re-called with MiXCR into one record per CDR3 protein. Here the sample spans over 80,000 distinct CDR3 sequences, approximately 95% being singletons. The sample comprised CD8+ T cells from PBMCs. The origin of this receptor is a human donor with Susac syndrome. The J gene is TRBJ2-4, the V gene TRBV20-1, with D unresolved. The CDR3 region is CSANALGLAKNIQYF. The CDR3 DNA follows: TGCAGTGCTAACGCCCTGGGGTTAGCCAAAAACATTCAGTACTTC.